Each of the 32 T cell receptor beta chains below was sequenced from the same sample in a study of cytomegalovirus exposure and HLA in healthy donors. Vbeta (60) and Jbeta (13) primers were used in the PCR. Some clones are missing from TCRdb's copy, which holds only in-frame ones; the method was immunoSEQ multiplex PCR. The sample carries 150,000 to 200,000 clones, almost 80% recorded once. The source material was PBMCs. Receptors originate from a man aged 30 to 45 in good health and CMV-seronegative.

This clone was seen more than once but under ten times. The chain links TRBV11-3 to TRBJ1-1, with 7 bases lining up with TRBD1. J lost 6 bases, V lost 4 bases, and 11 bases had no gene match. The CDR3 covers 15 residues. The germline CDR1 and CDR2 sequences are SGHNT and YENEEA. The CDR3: CASSSAGQPSAEAFF. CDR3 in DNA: TGTGCCAGCAGCTCGGCGGGACAGCCAAGCGCTGAAGCTTTCTTT.

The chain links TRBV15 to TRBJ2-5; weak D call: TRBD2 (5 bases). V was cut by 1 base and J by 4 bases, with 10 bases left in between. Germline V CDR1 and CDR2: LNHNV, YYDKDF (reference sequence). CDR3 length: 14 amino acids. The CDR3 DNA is TGTGCCACCAGCAGAGCGGGGTTGGGAGAGACCCAGTACTTC. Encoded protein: CATSRAGLGETQYF.

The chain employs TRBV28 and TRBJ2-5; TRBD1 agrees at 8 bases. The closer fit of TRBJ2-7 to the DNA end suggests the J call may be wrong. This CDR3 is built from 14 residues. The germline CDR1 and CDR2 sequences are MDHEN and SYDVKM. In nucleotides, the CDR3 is TGTGCCAGCAGTTTATCCGGGACAGGCTACGAGCAGTACTTC. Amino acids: CASSLSGTGYEQYF.

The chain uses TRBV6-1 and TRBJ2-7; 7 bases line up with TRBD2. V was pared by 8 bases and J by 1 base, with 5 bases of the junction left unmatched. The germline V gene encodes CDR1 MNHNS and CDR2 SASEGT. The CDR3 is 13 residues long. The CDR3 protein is CASGLADSYEQYF. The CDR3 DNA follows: TGTGCCAGCGGCCTAGCGGATTCCTACGAGCAGTACTTC.

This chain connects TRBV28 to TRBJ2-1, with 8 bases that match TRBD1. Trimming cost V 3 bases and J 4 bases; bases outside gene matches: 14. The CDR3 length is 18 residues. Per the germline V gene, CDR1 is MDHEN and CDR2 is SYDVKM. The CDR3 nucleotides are TGTGCCAGCAGTTTCCCCTTACAGGGGGTTGTTAATTACAATGAGCAGTTCTTC. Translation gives CASSFPLQGVVNYNEQFF.

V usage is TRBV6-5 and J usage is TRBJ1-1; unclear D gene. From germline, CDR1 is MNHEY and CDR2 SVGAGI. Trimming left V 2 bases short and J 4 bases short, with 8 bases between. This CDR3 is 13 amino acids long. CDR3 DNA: TGTGCCAGCAGTTACCCCGCGGGCACTGAAGCTTTCTTT. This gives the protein CASSYPAGTEAFF.

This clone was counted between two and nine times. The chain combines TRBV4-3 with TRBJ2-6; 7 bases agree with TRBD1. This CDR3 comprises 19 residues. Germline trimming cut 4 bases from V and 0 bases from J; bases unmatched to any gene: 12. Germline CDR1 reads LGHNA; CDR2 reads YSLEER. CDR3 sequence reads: CASSPGGVGQNSGANVLTF. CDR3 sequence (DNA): TGCGCCAGCAGCCCAGGTGGTGTGGGACAGAACTCTGGGGCCAACGTCCTGACTTTC.

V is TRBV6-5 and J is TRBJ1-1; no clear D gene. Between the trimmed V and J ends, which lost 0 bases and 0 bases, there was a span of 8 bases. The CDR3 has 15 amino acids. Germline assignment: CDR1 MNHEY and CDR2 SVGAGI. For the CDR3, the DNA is TGTGCCAGCAGTTACTCGGGAGGTATGAACACTGAAGCTTTCTTT. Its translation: CASSYSGGMNTEAFF.

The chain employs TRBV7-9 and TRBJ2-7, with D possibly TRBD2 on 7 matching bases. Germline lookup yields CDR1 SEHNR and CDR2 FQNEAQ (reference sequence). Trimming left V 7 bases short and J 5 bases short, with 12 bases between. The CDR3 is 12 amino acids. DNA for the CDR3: TGTGCCAGCAAGGGGGGGGAAAACGAGCAGTACTTC. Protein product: CASKGGENEQYF.

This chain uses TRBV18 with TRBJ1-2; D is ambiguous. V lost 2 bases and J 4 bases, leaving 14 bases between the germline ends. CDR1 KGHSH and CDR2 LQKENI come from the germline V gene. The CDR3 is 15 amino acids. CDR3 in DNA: TGTGCCAGCTCACCAGATGACATGATTGTCTATGGCTACACCTTC. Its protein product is CASSPDDMIVYGYTF.

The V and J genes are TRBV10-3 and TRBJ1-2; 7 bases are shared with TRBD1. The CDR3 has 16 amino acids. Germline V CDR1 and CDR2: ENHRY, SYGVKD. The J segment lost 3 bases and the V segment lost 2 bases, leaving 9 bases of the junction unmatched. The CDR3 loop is CAISEPTTGKDYGYTF. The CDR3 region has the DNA TGTGCCATCAGTGAGCCGACGACAGGGAAGGACTATGGCTACACCTTC.

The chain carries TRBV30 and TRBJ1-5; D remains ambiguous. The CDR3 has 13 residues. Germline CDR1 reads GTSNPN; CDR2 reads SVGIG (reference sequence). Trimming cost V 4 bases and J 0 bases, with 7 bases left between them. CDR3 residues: CAWKQYSNQPQHF. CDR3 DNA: TGTGCCTGGAAACAGTATAGCAATCAGCCCCAGCATTTT.

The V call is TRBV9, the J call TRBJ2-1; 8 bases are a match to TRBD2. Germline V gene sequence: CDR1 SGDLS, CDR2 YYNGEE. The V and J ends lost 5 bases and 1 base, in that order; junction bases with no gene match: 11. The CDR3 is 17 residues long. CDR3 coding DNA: TGTGCCAGCAGTGAGATCCGGGGGGGGCAATCCTACAATGAGCAGTTCTTC. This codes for CASSEIRGGQSYNEQFF.

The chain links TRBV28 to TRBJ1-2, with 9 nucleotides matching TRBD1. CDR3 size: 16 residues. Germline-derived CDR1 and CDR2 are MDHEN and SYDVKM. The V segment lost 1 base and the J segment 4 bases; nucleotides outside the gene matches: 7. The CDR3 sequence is CASSLFEDRGSYGYTF. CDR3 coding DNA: TGTGCCAGCAGTTTATTCGAGGACAGGGGATCCTATGGCTACACCTTC.

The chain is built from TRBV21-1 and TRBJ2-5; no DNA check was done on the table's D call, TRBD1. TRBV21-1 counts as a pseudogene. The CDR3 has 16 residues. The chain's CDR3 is CASSKGVVRPIETQYF. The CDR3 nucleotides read TGTGCCAGCAGCAAAGGGGTAGTCAGGCCCATCGAGACCCAGTACTTC.

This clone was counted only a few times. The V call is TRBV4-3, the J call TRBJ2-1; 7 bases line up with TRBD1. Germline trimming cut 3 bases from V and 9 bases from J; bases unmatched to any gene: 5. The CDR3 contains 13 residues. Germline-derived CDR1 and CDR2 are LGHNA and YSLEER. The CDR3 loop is CASSQRQGIEQFF. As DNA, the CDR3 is TGCGCCAGCAGCCAGCGACAGGGTATTGAGCAGTTCTTC.

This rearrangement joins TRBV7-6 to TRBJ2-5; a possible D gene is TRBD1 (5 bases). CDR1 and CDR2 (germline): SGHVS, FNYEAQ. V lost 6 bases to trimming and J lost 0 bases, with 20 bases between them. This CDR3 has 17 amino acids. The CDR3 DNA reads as TGTGCCAGCAGTTCCCGTTCCAGGGCTGAGTACCAAGAGACCCAGTACTTC. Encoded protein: CASSSRSRAEYQETQYF.

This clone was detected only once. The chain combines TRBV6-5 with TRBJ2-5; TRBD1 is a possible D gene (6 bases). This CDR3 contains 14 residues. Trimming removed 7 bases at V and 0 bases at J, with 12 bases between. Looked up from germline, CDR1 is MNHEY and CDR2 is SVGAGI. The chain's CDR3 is CASKNRDYQETQYF. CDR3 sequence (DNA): TGTGCCAGCAAGAACAGGGATTACCAAGAGACCCAGTACTTC.

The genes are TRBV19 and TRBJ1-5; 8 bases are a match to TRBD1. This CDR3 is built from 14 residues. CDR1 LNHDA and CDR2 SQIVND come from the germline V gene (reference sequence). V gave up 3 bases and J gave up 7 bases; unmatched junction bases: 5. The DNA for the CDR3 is TGTGCCAGTAGTATTCAGGGGGCGGGGCAGCCCCAGCATTTT. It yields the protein CASSIQGAGQPQHF.

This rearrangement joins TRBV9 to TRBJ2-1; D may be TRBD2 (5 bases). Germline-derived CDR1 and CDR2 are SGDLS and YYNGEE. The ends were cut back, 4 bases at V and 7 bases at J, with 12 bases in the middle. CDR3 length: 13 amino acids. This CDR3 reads CASSLSPGNEQFF. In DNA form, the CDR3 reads TGTGCCAGCAGCCTTAGTCCGGGAAATGAGCAGTTCTTC.

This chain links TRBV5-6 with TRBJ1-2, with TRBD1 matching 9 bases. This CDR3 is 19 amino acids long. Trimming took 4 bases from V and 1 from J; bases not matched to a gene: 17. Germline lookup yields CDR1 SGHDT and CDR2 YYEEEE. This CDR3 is CASSPDIGTGSLGNYGYTF. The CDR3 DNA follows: TGTGCCAGCAGCCCCGATATCGGGACAGGGTCTCTGGGTAACTATGGCTACACCTTC.

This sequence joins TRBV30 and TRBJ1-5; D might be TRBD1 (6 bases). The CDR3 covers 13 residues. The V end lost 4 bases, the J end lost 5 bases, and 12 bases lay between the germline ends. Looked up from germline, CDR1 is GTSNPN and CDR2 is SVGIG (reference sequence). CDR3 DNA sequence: TGTGCCTGGAATAAGGGGGGGGATCAGCCCCAGCATTTT. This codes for CAWNKGGDQPQHF.

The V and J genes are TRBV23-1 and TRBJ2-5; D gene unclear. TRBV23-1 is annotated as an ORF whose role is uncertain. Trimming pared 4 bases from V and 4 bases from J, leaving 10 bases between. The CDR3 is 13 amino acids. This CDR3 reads CASSRMQVETQYF. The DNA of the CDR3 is TGCGCCAGCAGTCGGATGCAGGTAGAGACCCAGTACTTC.

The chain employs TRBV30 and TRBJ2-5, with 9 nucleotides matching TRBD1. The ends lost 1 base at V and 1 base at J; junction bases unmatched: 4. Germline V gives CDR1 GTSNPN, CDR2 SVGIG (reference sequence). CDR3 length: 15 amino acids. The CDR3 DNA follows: TGTGCCTGGAGTGCGGGACAGGGAACCCAAGAGACCCAGTACTTC. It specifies CAWSAGQGTQETQYF.

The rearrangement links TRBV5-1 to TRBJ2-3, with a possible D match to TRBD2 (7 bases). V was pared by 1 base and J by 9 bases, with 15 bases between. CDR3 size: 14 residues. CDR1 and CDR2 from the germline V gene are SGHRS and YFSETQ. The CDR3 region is CASSLKGGSGTQYF. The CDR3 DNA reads TGCGCCAGCAGCTTGAAGGGGGGGTCGGGCACGCAGTATTTT.

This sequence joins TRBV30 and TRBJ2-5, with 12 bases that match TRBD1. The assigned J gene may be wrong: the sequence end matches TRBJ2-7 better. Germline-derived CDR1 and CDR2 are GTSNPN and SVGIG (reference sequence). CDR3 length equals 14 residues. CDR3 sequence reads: CAWTSGQGAYEQYF. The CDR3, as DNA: TGTGCCTGGACCTCGGGACAGGGGGCTTACGAGCAGTACTTC.

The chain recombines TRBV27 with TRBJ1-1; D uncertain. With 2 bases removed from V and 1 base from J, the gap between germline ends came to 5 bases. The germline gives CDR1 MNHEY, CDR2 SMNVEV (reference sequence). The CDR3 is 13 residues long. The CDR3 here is CASSLRRNTEAFF. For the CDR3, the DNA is TGTGCCAGCAGTTTAAGGAGGAACACTGAAGCTTTCTTT.

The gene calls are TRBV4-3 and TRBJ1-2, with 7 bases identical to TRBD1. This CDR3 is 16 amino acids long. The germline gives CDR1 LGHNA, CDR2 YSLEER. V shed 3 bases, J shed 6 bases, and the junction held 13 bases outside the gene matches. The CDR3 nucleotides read TGCGCCAGCAGCCAGGATGACAGGGTGTCCTTTAATGGCTACACCTTC. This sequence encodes CASSQDDRVSFNGYTF.

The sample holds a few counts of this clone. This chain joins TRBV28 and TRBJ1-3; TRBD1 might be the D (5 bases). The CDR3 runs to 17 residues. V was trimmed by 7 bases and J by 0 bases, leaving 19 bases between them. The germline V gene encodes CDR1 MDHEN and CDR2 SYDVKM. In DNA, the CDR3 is TGTGCCAGCATCAATTCCGGGGAGGGGACCTCTGGAAACACCATATATTTT. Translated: CASINSGEGTSGNTIYF.

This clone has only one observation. The CDR3 coding sequence is TGTGCCAGCAGCTCGGTGGACAGGGACCTCTCCCCTGACACTGAAGCTTTCTTT. Translation gives CASSSVDRDLSPDTEAFF. The genes are TRBV5-6 and TRBJ1-1; 8 bases are a match to TRBD1. The germline V gene encodes CDR1 SGHDT and CDR2 YYEEEE. Trimming took 3 bases from V and 3 from J; bases not matched to a gene: 16. The CDR3 is made up of 18 amino acids.

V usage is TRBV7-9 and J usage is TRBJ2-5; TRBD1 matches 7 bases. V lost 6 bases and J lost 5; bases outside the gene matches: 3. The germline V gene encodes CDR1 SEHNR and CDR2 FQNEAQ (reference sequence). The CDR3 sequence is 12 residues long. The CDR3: CASRGGRETQYF. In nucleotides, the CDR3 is TGTGCCAGCAGAGGGGGCAGGGAGACCCAGTACTTC.

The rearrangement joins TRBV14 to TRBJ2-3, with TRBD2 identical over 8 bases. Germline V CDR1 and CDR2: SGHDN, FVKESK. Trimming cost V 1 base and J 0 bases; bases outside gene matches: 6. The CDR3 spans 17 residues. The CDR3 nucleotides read TGTGCCAGCAGCCAAGGGACGGGGACTAGAAGCACAGATACGCAGTATTTT. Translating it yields CASSQGTGTRSTDTQYF.